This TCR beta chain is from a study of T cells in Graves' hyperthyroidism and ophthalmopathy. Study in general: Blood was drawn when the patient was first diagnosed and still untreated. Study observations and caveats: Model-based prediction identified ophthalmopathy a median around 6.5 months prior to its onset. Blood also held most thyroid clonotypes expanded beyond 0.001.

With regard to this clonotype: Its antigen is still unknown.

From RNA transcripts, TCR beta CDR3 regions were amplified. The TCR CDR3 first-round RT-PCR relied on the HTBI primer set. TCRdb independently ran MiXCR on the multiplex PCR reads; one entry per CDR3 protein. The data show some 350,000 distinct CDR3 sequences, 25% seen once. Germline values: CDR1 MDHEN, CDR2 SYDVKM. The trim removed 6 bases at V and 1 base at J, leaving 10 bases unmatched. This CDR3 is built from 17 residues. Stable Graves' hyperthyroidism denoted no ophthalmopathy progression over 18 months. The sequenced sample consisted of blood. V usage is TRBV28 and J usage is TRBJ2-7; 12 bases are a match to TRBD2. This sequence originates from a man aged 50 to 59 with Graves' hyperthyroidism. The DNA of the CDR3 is TGTGCCAGCAGCTCTCCCCTACTAGCGGGGGGTTCCTACGAGCAGTACTTC. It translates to CASSSPLLAGGSYEQYF.